A single TCR beta chain is shown here with its context. The target of this receptor is not known. It has no much larger one-base neighbor in the sample; base qualities were not kept. The source of the sample is a study of a mutant IDH1 vaccine in newly diagnosed glioma (dated by TCRdb to 2020 to 2022). In terms of the full investigation: Of the roughly 30 treated patients, roughly 60% were male and around 38% were female, and a mean age of roughly 41 years was recorded. Before enrollment, patients had received standard therapy of radiotherapy alone, temozolomide alone, or radiochemotherapy with temozolomide; most received the combination. Peripheral blood was drawn at six visits: V03 (baseline), V05, V07, V10, V12 and V13. For exploratory analyses, about 25 treated patients had longitudinal TCRB deep sequencing done wherever samples were available. Broader findings and caveats from the paper: No apparent relationship was observed between pseudoprogression and alterations in the top peripheral T cell clonotypes detected by TCRB sequencing. Availability determined which PBMC samples were chosen for TCRB deep sequencing. Immune responses induced by the vaccine were seen in over 90% of patients across multiple MHC alleles. According to the authors, sample limitations meant that analyses of patient blood samples could not be reproduced.

Receptor amplification or capture employed the immunoSEQ multiplex PCR assay. Following the manufacturer's protocol, the hsTCRB Kit was used to amplify rearranged TCR beta chain sequences. Sequencing of TCRB libraries was carried out on an Illumina MiSeq. The authors' pipeline ran thus. Demultiplexing, trimming and gene mapping were performed with the kit vendor's proprietary platform. TCRdb carries this immuneACCESS record with in-frame sequences only. Its versions omit some clonotypes, under half of them owing to an unresolved V gene in the studies checked, with the rest unexplained. That table furnishes V, J and clone size, whereas the DNA furnished D and trimming. The sample records under 75,000 clones, 80% to 95% of which are singletons. Around 2.5% of the sample is taken by the ten largest. CDR3 length: 13 amino acids, cysteine to phenylalanine. Here the CDR3 DNA is all that survives: 39 bases in frame from base 1. Deletion took 0 bases off V and 5 bases off J, with a span of 5 bases between the germline ends. CDR1 and CDR2, per the germline V gene, are SGHRS and YFSETQ.

The time point label, as the study defines it: baseline, week 1 (first vaccination visit). In the paper's terms, the treatment or condition label means: pre-vaccination baseline after standard-of-care therapy. Donors had newly diagnosed WHO grade 3 or 4 IDH1-mutant astrocytomas with loss of nuclear ATRX. The samples were drawn from NOA16, a multicentre, single-arm, open-label phase I trial in Germany that tested a mutant IDH1 peptide vaccine in humans for the first time. Visit V03 blood draws served as the baseline sample for immunogenicity testing. Genomic DNA for TCRB sequencing was extracted from EDTA blood using the DNeasy Blood and Tissue Kit.

The chain is assembled from TRBV5-1 and TRBJ1-4; confidence is insufficient to name the D gene. The TCR was taken from a man in his forties or fifties with glioma. Sequenced material: PBMCs, taken from a glioma patient treated with radiotherapy, temozolomide or both. The DNA reads as follows: TGCGCCAGCAGCTTGGGCGGGAATGAAAAACTGTTTTTT. The encoded protein is CASSLGGNEKLFF.